The 4 T cell receptor beta chains in this list originate from one sample, sequenced in a study of technical replicates of blood from four donors. Assay: immunoSEQ multiplex PCR; the TCRdb copy retains only in-frame clones and omits some. The sample shows 65,000 to 90,000 clones, roughly 93% of them seen only once. The sample taken for sequencing was T cells isolated from PBMCs. The source is a human donor in good health.

Only one count was recorded for this clone. The V gene is TRBV28, the J gene TRBJ1-1; 11 nucleotides agree with TRBD1. The CDR3 has 15 amino acids. Germline CDR1 is MDHEN and CDR2 is SYDVKM. J gave up 6 bases and V 2 bases, and 5 bases lay outside the gene matches. The CDR3 DNA sequence: TGTGCCAGCAGTTTAGGGACAGGGGGTAAGGCTGAAGCTTTCTTT. Protein: CASSLGTGGKAEAFF.

This clone was seen only once. The chain recombines TRBV5-1 with TRBJ1-1, with TRBD1 matching 9 bases. V dropped 4 bases and J dropped 1; count of bases not matched to a gene: 2. From germline, CDR1 is SGHRS and CDR2 YFSETQ. There are 14 residues in the CDR3. DNA of the CDR3: TGCGCCAGCAGCAACAGGGGGCAGAACACTGAAGCTTTCTTT. Amino acids: CASSNRGQNTEAFF.

The gene calls are TRBV7-3 and TRBJ1-6, with 7 bases aligning to TRBD1. Germline V gene sequence: CDR1 SGHTA, CDR2 FQGTGA. The CDR3 is made up of 15 amino acids. V lost 5 bases and J lost 7; bases outside the gene matches: 8. CDR3 nucleotide sequence: TGTGCCAGCAGCCCCCAGGGGGGTTCGAATTCACCCCTCCACTTT. It is translated as CASSPQGGSNSPLHF.

The chain combines TRBV5-1 with TRBJ1-2; D gene ambiguous. Trimming stripped 6 bases from V and 8 bases from J, with 11 bases between. There are 11 residues in the CDR3. CDR1 is SGHRS and CDR2 is YFSETQ in the germline V gene. CDR3 protein: CASTEGDGYTF. The CDR3 DNA sequence: TGCGCCAGCACGGAGGGAGACGGCTACACCTTC.